This is a list of T cell receptor beta chains from one sample in a study of blood T cells in healthy people across ages. TCRdb recomputed calls from the 5' RACE reads with MiXCR, one row per CDR3 protein. In the table there are about 1.5 million distinct CDR3 sequences, approximately 43% of which are singletons. The material sequenced was blood. The receptor set was obtained from a woman between 18 and 29 years old in good health. Both conserved end residues are part of each CDR3. A D gene is named only where the DNA matches it firmly.

V gene,D gene,J gene,CDR3 protein
TRBV9,-,TRBJ2-3,CASSELAYSTDTQYF
TRBV30,TRBD1,TRBJ2-7,CAWRKGQGNYEQYF
TRBV12-3/TRBV12-4,TRBD2,TRBJ2-3,CASSFLGGSTDTQYF
TRBV7-3,-,TRBJ2-5,CASSITRTNSEQYF
TRBV11-1,-,TRBJ2-2,CASSLGVRTLSTGELFF
TRBV27,-,TRBJ1-5,CASSLSGGYSNQPQHF
TRBV14,-,TRBJ2-3,CASSQDTVRGDTQYF
TRBV28,-,TRBJ1-2,CASSLNPSGYGYTF
TRBV30,-,TRBJ2-1,CAWKRRQGGNEQFF
TRBV5-5,TRBD1,TRBJ2-3,CASSLFRRQGGTDTQYF
TRBV4-1,TRBD1,TRBJ1-5,CASSQAGTGLFQPQHF
TRBV7-8,TRBD1,TRBJ2-5,CASSPRGTGIFETQYF
TRBV20-1,-,TRBJ2-3,CSARGGRGSADTQYF
TRBV6-2/TRBV6-3,-,TRBJ1-1,CASSLTGGPEAFF
TRBV20-1,-,TRBJ2-1,CSAIGGGPRGNEQFF
TRBV19,-,TRBJ2-5,CASSNDLEETQYF
TRBV20-1,-,TRBJ1-2,CSARHPGRTGNYGYTF
TRBV11-2,TRBD1,TRBJ1-2,CASSYSLGTGDYGYTF
TRBV2,TRBD2,TRBJ2-4,CASLGVAVAGGEQYF
TRBV6-1,TRBD1,TRBJ1-2,CASSEKTGNYGYTF
TRBV25-1,TRBD1,TRBJ1-1,CASSEGQGFFAFF
TRBV28,-,TRBJ2-7,CASKLQGGEQYF
TRBV30,-,TRBJ2-1,CAWRGGGDNEQFF
TRBV7-6,TRBD1,TRBJ2-2,CASSSRPGQGTGELFF
TRBV29-1,-,TRBJ1-5,CSVSQGDQPQHF
TRBV20-1,TRBD1,TRBJ2-1,CSAVDRGSYNEQFF
TRBV3-1,-,TRBJ1-4,CASSQSNLGEKLFF
TRBV5-5,TRBD2,TRBJ2-1,CASSFFAVAGGNEQFF
TRBV11-2,TRBD2,TRBJ2-7,CASSPFFVQAPAGGTSSYEQYF